The next 4 T cell receptor beta chains were all read from a single sample in a study of CD8+ T cells in alopecia areata. As for treatment: oral pan-JAK inhibitor, 5-10 mg twice daily. Extracted RNA was reverse transcribed, and the resulting cDNA served as sequencing template. TCRdb's copy holds only in-frame clones and misses some; the assay was immunoSEQ multiplex PCR. The table has about 270,000 clones, 60% seen once. Here the sequenced sample was CD4+ T cells sorted from blood, taken around week 52, from a patient treated with tofacitinib. These receptors were collected from a human donor with alopecia areata.

The chain links TRBV10-3 to TRBJ2-3, with D perhaps TRBD1 (6 bases). CDR3 length: 12 residues. V lost 5 bases, J lost 9 bases, and 12 bases lay in between. Germline values: CDR1 ENHRY, CDR2 SYGVKD. The DNA for the CDR3 is TGTGCCATCAGTACGTCAGGGGAGACGCAGTATTTT. It translates to CAISTSGETQYF.

The CDR3 reads CAWSEPSLGWEGYSNQPQHF. The CDR3 coding sequence is TGTGCCTGGAGTGAACCATCACTGGGTTGGGAGGGCTATAGCAATCAGCCCCAGCATTTT. J is TRBJ1-5 and V is TRBV30; no definite D call. CDR1 and CDR2 from the germline V gene are GTSNPN and SVGIG (reference sequence). The CDR3 is made up of 20 amino acids. The V end was cut by 1 base, the J end by 0 bases, with 25 bases between. Full variable domain (missing parts from reference TRBV30 and TRBJ1-5): SQTIHQWPATLVQPVGSPLSLECTVEGTSNPNLYWYRQAAGRGLQLLFYSVGIGQISSEVPQNLSASRPQDRQFILSSKKLLLSDSGFYLCAWSEPSLGWEGYSNQPQHFGDGTRLSIL.

This chain uses TRBV9 with TRBJ2-7; 11 bases are shared with TRBD2. V shed 0 bases, J shed 3 bases, and the junction held 2 bases outside the gene matches. Germline V gene lookup returns CDR1 SGDLS and CDR2 YYNGEE. This CDR3 has 15 residues. The CDR3 region has the DNA TGTGCCAGCAGCGTAGATGGACTAGCGGGCTACGAGCAGTACTTC. Its protein is CASSVDGLAGYEQYF.

This clone was recorded many times. The same CDR3 is also encoded by other DNA sequences in this sample. The J gene is TRBJ2-6, the V gene TRBV19, with 8 nucleotides matching TRBD1. The ends lost 4 bases at V and 0 bases at J; junction bases unmatched: 2. The CDR3 has 16 residues. Looked up from germline, CDR1 is LNHDA and CDR2 is SQIVND (reference sequence). The CDR3 nucleotides are TGTGCCAGTAGTAGGGGACAGGCCTCTGGGGCCAACGTCCTGACTTTC. As protein: CASSRGQASGANVLTF.